The 6 T cell receptor beta chains reported below all come from one sample, sequenced in a study of blood T cell repertoires in COVID-19. Data came from immunoSEQ multiplex PCR; TCRdb stores just in-frame clones and leaves some out. The sample records approximately 36,000 clones, 90% being singletons. Sequencing was done on a sample of peripheral blood. Receptor source: a man between 60 and 75 years old with active or convalescent COVID-19.

V gene TRBV27 combines with J gene TRBJ2-6, with a possible D match to TRBD1 (5 bases). Trimming shortened V by 2 bases and J by 0 bases, and 20 bases separated the two germline ends. From germline, CDR1 is MNHEY and CDR2 SMNVEV (reference sequence). CDR3 length: 20 residues. For the CDR3, the DNA is TGTGCCAGCAGTTTACGGTACCCACAGGCCACACTCTCTGGGGCCAACGTCCTGACTTTC. As protein: CASSLRYPQATLSGANVLTF.

V usage is TRBV18 and J usage is TRBJ1-1; D remains ambiguous. V shed 2 bases and J shed 1 base, with 5 bases lying between them. The CDR3 contains 13 residues. CDR1 is KGHSH and CDR2 is LQKENI in the germline V gene. In nucleotides, the CDR3 is TGTGCCAGCTCACCAACACCGAACACTGAAGCTTTCTTT. Residues: CASSPTPNTEAFF.

V gene TRBV3-1 (or the pseudogene TRBV3-2) combines with J gene TRBJ2-7; a weak D match, TRBD1 (5 bases). The CDR3 contains 12 residues. From germline, CDR1 is LGHDT and CDR2 YNNKEL (reference sequence). Trimming cost V 1 base and J 5 bases, with 6 bases left between them. CDR3: CASSQVRDEQYF. The CDR3 nucleotides are TGTGCCAGCAGCCAAGTCAGGGACGAGCAGTACTTC.

The chain has TRBV25-1 and TRBJ2-7; TRBD2 might be the D (5 bases). CDR1 MGHDK and CDR2 SYGVNS come from the germline V gene. The V end lost 1 base, the J end lost 9 bases, and 16 bases lay between the germline ends. CDR3 length: 14 amino acids. The CDR3 protein is CASSESVASVVQYF. The CDR3 DNA sequence: TGTGCCAGCAGTGAATCGGTAGCGTCCGTGGTGCAGTACTTC.

The rearrangement links TRBV19 to TRBJ1-2, with 7 bases matching TRBD1. J lost 4 bases, V lost 7 bases, and 6 bases had no gene match. Germline assignment: CDR1 LNHDA and CDR2 SQIVND (reference sequence). This CDR3 comprises 13 residues. The DNA of the CDR3 is TGTGCCAGTAACCACCAGGGGGTCTATGGCTACACCTTC. It encodes CASNHQGVYGYTF.

This chain's CDR3 is CASSLYSPGQETQYF. CDR3 coding DNA: TGTGCCAGCAGTTTATACTCTCCGGGCCAAGAGACCCAGTACTTC. The J gene is TRBJ2-5, the V gene TRBV27; D is unresolved. V lost 1 base and J lost 1, with 10 bases in between. CDR1 is MNHEY, CDR2 SMNVEV, per germline (reference sequence). The length of the CDR3 is 15 residues.